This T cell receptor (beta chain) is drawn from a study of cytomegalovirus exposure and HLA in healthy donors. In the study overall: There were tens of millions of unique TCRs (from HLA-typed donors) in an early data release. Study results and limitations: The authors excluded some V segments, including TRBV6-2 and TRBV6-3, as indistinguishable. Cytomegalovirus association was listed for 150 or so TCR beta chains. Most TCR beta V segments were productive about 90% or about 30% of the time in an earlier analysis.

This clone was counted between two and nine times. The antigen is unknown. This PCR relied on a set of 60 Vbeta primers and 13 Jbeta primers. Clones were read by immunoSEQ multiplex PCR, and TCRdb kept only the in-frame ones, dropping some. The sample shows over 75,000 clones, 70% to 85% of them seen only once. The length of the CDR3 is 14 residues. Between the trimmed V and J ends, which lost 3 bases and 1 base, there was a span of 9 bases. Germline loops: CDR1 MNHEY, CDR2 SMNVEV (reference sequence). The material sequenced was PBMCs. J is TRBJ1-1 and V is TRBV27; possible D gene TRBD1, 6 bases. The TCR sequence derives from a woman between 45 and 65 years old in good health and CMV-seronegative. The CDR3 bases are TGTGCCAGCAGTTTTTGGGGGCAGAACACTGAAGCTTTCTTT. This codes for CASSFWGQNTEAFF.